One and the same sample provided the 24 T cell receptor beta chains below, sequenced in a study of vaccination and CD4 T cells after COVID-19. The sample's treatment: approximately nine-day PBMC culture with coronavirus spike peptide pools or control peptides (ViraFEST assay). With the Oncomine TCR Beta short-read assay, DNA from cultured CD4+ T cells was sequenced. Via MiXCR, TCRdb re-called the PCR reads, giving one row per CDR3 protein. There are 10,000 to 13,000 distinct CDR3 sequences in the sample; 64% occur only once, and roughly 35% lies in the top ten. Their specific antigens are unknown. The sequencing sample was made of CD4+ T cells from blood, cultured in vitro. The receptors originated from a human donor who had recovered from COVID-19.

This clonotype was detected a few times. The CDR3: CASSWGSNQPQHF. Here the CDR3 DNA reads TGTGCCAGCAGTTGGGGAAGCAATCAGCCCCAGCATTTT. The chain employs TRBV25-1 and TRBJ1-5; no firm D call. Trimming took off 5 bases at V and 1 base at J, with 6 bases between the two ends. Germline CDR1 and CDR2: MGHDK and SYGVNS. The CDR3 is 13 amino acids.

The chain joins TRBV20-1 to TRBJ1-2; maybe TRBD1 (5 bases). CDR3 size: 12 residues. The germline V and J ends were trimmed by 3 bases and 3 bases, with 8 bases remaining between them. The germline V gene encodes CDR1 DFQATT and CDR2 SNEGSKA (reference sequence). The CDR3: CSASVTDYGYTF. As DNA, the CDR3 is TGCAGTGCTAGTGTGACAGACTATGGCTACACCTTC.

This clonotype occurred a few times. J is TRBJ2-4 and V is TRBV20-1; TRBD1 matches 7 bases. With 6 bases clipped from V and 0 bases from J, the junction kept 5 bases outside the gene matches. Germline CDR1 is DFQATT and CDR2 is SNEGSKA (reference sequence). CDR3 length equals 14 residues. The CDR3 nucleotides read TGCAGTGCAACCGACAGGGTAGCCAAAAACATTCAGTACTTC. Protein: CSATDRVAKNIQYF.

This rearrangement joins TRBV7-2 to TRBJ1-1; D is undetermined. Looked up from germline, CDR1 is SGHTA and CDR2 is FQGNSA. The V gene lost 5 bases and the J gene lost 2 bases, with 15 bases spanning the gap. The CDR3 contains 15 residues. CDR3: CASSPQAGFNTEAFF. The DNA of the CDR3 is TGTGCCAGCAGCCCCCAGGCCGGGTTTAACACTGAAGCTTTCTTT.

The rearrangement joins TRBV11-2 to TRBJ1-1, with 7 bases matching TRBD1. Trimming at V came to 6 bases and at J to 4 bases, leaving 8 bases not matched to a gene. Germline-derived CDR1 and CDR2 are SGHAT and FQNNGV. The CDR3 spans 14 residues. For the CDR3, the DNA is TGTGCCAGCAGGGCGACAGGGCTGGGCACTGAAGCTTTCTTT. This translates into CASRATGLGTEAFF.

This clonotype has more than one count but fewer than ten. The chain couples TRBV20-1 to TRBJ2-3, with D maybe TRBD2 (5 bases). Germline loops: CDR1 DFQATT, CDR2 SNEGSKA (reference sequence). V was trimmed by 0 bases and J by 3 bases, leaving 13 bases between them. The CDR3 spans 15 residues. This chain's CDR3 is CSAREVGDGTDTQYF. CDR3 bases: TGCAGTGCTAGAGAGGTGGGAGATGGTACAGATACGCAGTATTTT.

The rearrangement links TRBV7-9 to TRBJ2-7, with 10 bases identical to TRBD2. CDR1 is SEHNR and CDR2 is FQNEAQ in the germline V gene (reference sequence). The V segment lost 4 bases and the J segment 4 bases; nucleotides outside the gene matches: 10. The CDR3 extends over 16 amino acids. Here the CDR3 reads CASSSPSGRSRYEQYF. The CDR3, as DNA: TGTGCCAGCAGCTCCCCTAGCGGGAGAAGTCGGTACGAGCAGTACTTC.

This chain uses TRBV5-1 with TRBJ2-7; D not certain. The V gene lost 0 bases and the J gene lost 1 base, with 8 bases spanning the gap. CDR3 length: 14 amino acids. Germline loops: CDR1 SGHRS, CDR2 YFSETQ. The CDR3 protein is CASSLEARSYEQYF. For the CDR3, the DNA is TGCGCCAGCAGCTTGGAGGCTCGTTCCTACGAGCAGTACTTC.

The CDR3 bases are TGTGCCAGTCGACTAGCGGCGAACACCGGGGAGCTGTTTTTT. It codes for CASRLAANTGELFF. This chain connects TRBV27 to TRBJ2-2; 9 bases match TRBD2. Germline V lookup: CDR1 MNHEY, CDR2 SMNVEV (reference sequence). The CDR3 is 14 residues long. V lost 9 bases to trimming and J lost 0 bases; unmatched junction nucleotides: 2.

The chain joins TRBV7-9 to TRBJ1-5, with 7 positions matching TRBD1. The CDR3 extends over 15 amino acids. Germline values: CDR1 SEHNR, CDR2 FQNEAQ (reference sequence). Trimming took 6 bases from V and 10 from J; bases not matched to a gene: 15. CDR3 nucleotides: TGTGCCAGCAGTTCCCTCAGGGGGGGGGTCGGACCCCAGCATTTT. It translates to CASSSLRGGVGPQHF.

This clonotype was recorded only once. The V call is TRBV7-8, the J call TRBJ2-5; maybe TRBD2 (7 bases). The V and J ends lost 1 base and 5 bases respectively, with 17 bases between them. Germline V CDR1 and CDR2: SGHVS, FQNEAQ. CDR3 length: 16 residues. CDR3 DNA: TGTGCCAGCAGCTTAGGCGCGCGGGGGACAAGGGAGACCCAGTACTTC. This gives the protein CASSLGARGTRETQYF.

The chain employs TRBV7-2 and TRBJ1-5; the D is unclear. Trimming took 4 bases from V and 6 from J, leaving 16 bases between them. CDR3 length: 15 residues. The germline CDR1 and CDR2 sequences are SGHTA and FQGNSA. CDR3 sequence reads: CASSSGGLRGQPQHF. DNA of the CDR3: TGTGCCAGCAGCTCCGGAGGCCTCCGGGGTCAGCCCCAGCATTTT.

This clonotype showed up just a few times. CDR3 sequence (DNA): TGCAGTGTTTTGAGGGGAGTAGCGTATGGCTACACCTTC. Its translation is CSVLRGVAYGYTF. The chain employs TRBV20-1 and TRBJ1-2, with D maybe TRBD1 (5 bases). V was pared by 7 bases and J by 5 bases, with 17 bases between. The CDR3 is 13 residues long. Germline CDR1 and CDR2: DFQATT and SNEGSKA (reference sequence).

This clonotype was counted only a few times. The chain combines TRBV20-1 with TRBJ1-4; D is ambiguous. The CDR3 covers 15 residues. Trimming took 0 bases from V and 2 from J, leaving 10 bases between them. From germline, CDR1 is DFQATT and CDR2 SNEGSKA (reference sequence). DNA for the CDR3: TGCAGTGCTAGAGATCGAGTGGGGACTAATGAAAAACTGTTTTTT. Protein product: CSARDRVGTNEKLFF.

This clonotype was picked up a small number of times. The gene calls are TRBV15 and TRBJ1-2; possibly TRBD1 for D (6 bases). The germline V gene encodes CDR1 LNHNV and CDR2 YYDKDF (reference sequence). This CDR3 is 13 amino acids long. The V and J ends lost 0 bases and 7 bases respectively, with 9 bases between them. CDR3 region: CATSRDGRGGYTF. Here the CDR3 DNA reads TGTGCCACCAGCAGAGATGGCAGGGGTGGCTACACCTTC.

Note on this clonotype: One end of the junction varies from germline; a read error may be responsible. The chain couples TRBV2 to TRBJ1-6; D call uncertain. The CDR3 contains 14 residues. Germline CDR1 is SNHLY and CDR2 is FYNNEI. The CDR3 DNA reads as TGTGCCAGCAGCGAAGGACGGCGCGATTCACCCCTCCACTTT. It translates to CASSEGRRDSPLHF.

This clonotype has more than one count but fewer than ten. The chain joins TRBV15 to TRBJ1-1, with a tentative D call TRBD1 (6 bases). The CDR3 contains 14 residues. V gave up 5 bases and J gave up 1 base, with 11 bases separating them. Germline assignment: CDR1 LNHNV and CDR2 YYDKDF (reference sequence). The CDR3 sequence: CATSGGGRNTEAFF. For the CDR3, the DNA is TGTGCCACCAGCGGAGGGGGGAGGAACACTGAAGCTTTCTTT. Full variable domain (outside the CDR3, taken from reference TRBV15 and TRBJ1-1): DAMVIQNPRYQVTQFGKPVTLSCSQTLNHNVMYWYQQKSSQAPKLLFHYYDKDFNNEADTPDNFQSRRPNTSFCFLDIRSPGLGDTAMYLCATSGGGRNTEAFFGQGTRLTVV.

The rearrangement uses TRBV20-1 and TRBJ1-2; 9 bases are a match to TRBD1. The CDR3 length is 13 residues. J gave up 6 bases and V 1 base, and 3 bases lay outside the gene matches. CDR1 DFQATT and CDR2 SNEGSKA come from the germline V gene (reference sequence). The CDR3 DNA reads as TGCAGTGCTAGAGTACGGACAGGGGATGGCTACACCTTC. Encoded protein: CSARVRTGDGYTF.

A few counts support this clonotype. V gene TRBV2 combines with J gene TRBJ2-4; no firm D call. The CDR3 sequence is 11 residues long. V lost 7 bases and J 12 bases, leaving 13 bases between the germline ends. The germline gives CDR1 SNHLY, CDR2 FYNNEI. This CDR3 reads CASKYGQHQYF. The CDR3 DNA follows: TGTGCCAGCAAGTATGGGCAGCATCAGTACTTC.

This clonotype has more than one count but fewer than ten. The V gene is TRBV20-1, the J gene TRBJ2-4; 11 bases are a match to TRBD2. The length of the CDR3 is 16 residues. In germline, CDR1 is DFQATT, CDR2 SNEGSKA (reference sequence). Trimming at V came to 2 bases and at J to 1 base, leaving 4 bases not matched to a gene. In DNA, the CDR3 is TGCAGTGCTAGATCCTTAGCGGGAGGGGCCAAAAACATTCAGTACTTC. It translates to CSARSLAGGAKNIQYF.

V usage is TRBV5-4 and J usage is TRBJ1-2, with unresolved D. Germline assignment: CDR1 SGHNT and CDR2 YYREEE (reference sequence). The CDR3 spans 14 residues. V gave up 0 bases and J gave up 8 bases, with 14 bases separating them. DNA of the CDR3: TGTGCCAGCAGCTTGGTTCACCAAACGTTCGGCTACACCTTC. It specifies CASSLVHQTFGYTF.

The chain recombines TRBV24-1 with TRBJ2-3, with 7 bases identical to TRBD2. The germline CDR1 and CDR2 sequences are KGHDR and SFDVKD. J was trimmed by 0 bases and V by 6 bases; bases with no gene match: 5. The CDR3 length is 15 residues. CDR3 in amino acids: CATSRGGVSTDTQYF. For the CDR3, the DNA is TGTGCCACCAGTCGGGGAGGGGTAAGCACAGATACGCAGTATTTT.

The CDR3 bases are TGCAGTGCTAACAGGGTCGGGAACACCGGGGAGCTGTTTTTT. Translated: CSANRVGNTGELFF. V is TRBV20-1 and J is TRBJ2-2; D perhaps matches TRBD1 (6 bases). The CDR3 loop spans 14 amino acids. From germline, CDR1 is DFQATT and CDR2 SNEGSKA (reference sequence). Trimming took off 4 bases at V and 1 base at J, with 10 bases between the two ends.

The chain recombines TRBV10-1 with TRBJ2-7; D is possibly TRBD1 or TRBD2 (5 bases each). In germline, CDR1 is WNHNN, CDR2 SYGVQD (reference sequence). This CDR3 has 14 residues. V gave up 0 bases and J gave up 2 bases, with 8 bases separating them. The CDR3 sequence is CASSESGEAYEQYF. CDR3 DNA: TGCGCCAGCAGTGAGTCGGGGGAAGCCTACGAGCAGTACTTC.